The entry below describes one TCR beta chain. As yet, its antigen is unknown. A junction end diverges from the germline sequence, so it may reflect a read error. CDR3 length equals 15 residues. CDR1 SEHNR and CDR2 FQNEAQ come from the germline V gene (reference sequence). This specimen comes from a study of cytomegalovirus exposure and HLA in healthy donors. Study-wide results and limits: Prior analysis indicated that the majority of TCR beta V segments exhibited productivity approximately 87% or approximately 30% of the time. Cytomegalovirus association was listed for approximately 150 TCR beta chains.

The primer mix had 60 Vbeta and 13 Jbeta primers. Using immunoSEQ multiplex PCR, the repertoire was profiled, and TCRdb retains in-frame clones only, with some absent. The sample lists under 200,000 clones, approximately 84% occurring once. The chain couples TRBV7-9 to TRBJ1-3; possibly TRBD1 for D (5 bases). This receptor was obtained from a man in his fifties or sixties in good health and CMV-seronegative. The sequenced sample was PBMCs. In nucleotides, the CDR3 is TGTTCCAGCAGCTTATTGTCCGGGGGGGGAAACACCATATATTTT. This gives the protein CSSSLLSGGGNTIYF. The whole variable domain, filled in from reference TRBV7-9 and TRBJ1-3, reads DTGVSQNPRHKITKRGQNVTFRCDPISEHNRLYWYRQTLGQGPEFLTYFQNEAQLEKSRLLSDRFSAERPKGSFSTLEIQRTEQGDSAMYLCSSSLLSGGGNTIYFGEGSWLTVV.